This TCR beta chain was obtained from a study of T cell responses to AZD1222 COVID-19 vaccine. Findings and caveats of the study: Clonal diversity was possibly underestimated, and the donors were mostly white British, with more females. After two AZD1222 doses, spike-specific TCR breadth and depth rose versus day 0. A reported finding is that nearly half of spike-specific TCRs target unmutated variant regions. Samples come after the peak T cell response, not at day 14.

About this clone: Its antigen is undetermined.

CDR3 length: 16 residues. Germline CDR1 and CDR2: KGHDR and SFDVKD. V shed 4 bases and J shed 0 bases, with 11 bases lying between them. Here immunoSEQ multiplex PCR was the method, and the copy in TCRdb shows in-frame clones only, minus some. Altogether fewer than 300,000 clones are present, approximately 93% being singletons, with the ten largest covering around 0.58%. The chain employs TRBV24-1 and TRBJ2-2, with D perhaps TRBD1 or TRBD2 (6 bases each). The clonotype originates from an adult in good health. The sequencing here drew on peripheral blood, taken on day 0 of AZD1222 vaccination. The CDR3 nucleotides read TGTGCCACCAGTGACCGACGGGGGCCGAACACCGGGGAGCTGTTTTTT. Protein product: CATSDRRGPNTGELFF.